These 7 T cell receptor beta chains came from one sample sequenced in a study of T cell repertoires in cytomegalovirus infection. TCRdb re-called the reads with MiXCR, one entry per CDR3 protein. The table shows roughly 140,000 distinct CDR3 sequences, with around 22% occurring only once. Sequencing used PBMCs. These receptors were taken from a human donor in good health (CMV status not recorded). Some clones in this sample may be carry-over from other donors' samples.

The chain recombines TRBV5-1 with TRBJ2-1, with 7 bases that match TRBD1. CDR1 is SGHRS and CDR2 is YFSETQ in the germline V gene. V dropped 0 bases and J dropped 5; count of bases not matched to a gene: 5. The CDR3 is made up of 15 amino acids. The CDR3 sequence: CASSLGRTGNNEQFF. CDR3 bases: TGCGCCAGCAGCTTGGGCCGGACAGGTAACAATGAGCAGTTCTTC.

In its sample, this clonotype was seen many times. J is TRBJ1-3 and V is TRBV7-6; a weak D match, TRBD1 (6 bases). CDR1 SGHVS and CDR2 FNYEAQ come from the germline V gene. CDR3 size: 16 residues. V dropped 1 base and J dropped 4 bases, with 14 bases sitting between them. The CDR3 loop reads CASSLDDRLGGNTIYF. In DNA, the CDR3 is TGTGCCAGCAGCTTAGATGACAGGCTCGGAGGAAACACCATATATTTT.

The CDR3 spells CASSAGFYGYTF. As DNA, the CDR3 is TGTGCCAGCAGTGCGGGCTTTTATGGCTACACCTTC. V is TRBV28 and J is TRBJ1-2; D is uncertain. V dropped 5 bases and J dropped 5 bases, with 9 bases sitting between them. Germline CDR1 MDHEN, CDR2 SYDVKM. CDR3 length: 12 amino acids.

The genes are TRBV5-1 and TRBJ2-5; 11 nucleotides agree with TRBD2. Germline CDR1 is SGHRS and CDR2 is YFSETQ. The CDR3 has 15 amino acids. The ends lost 3 bases at V and 4 bases at J; junction bases unmatched: 5. In DNA, the CDR3 is TGCGCCAGCAGCTATATAGCGGGAGGGCTAGAGACCCAGTACTTC. This codes for CASSYIAGGLETQYF.

V is TRBV11-2 and J is TRBJ2-7; the D is unclear. CDR1 and CDR2 from the germline V gene are SGHAT and FQNNGV. Trimming cost V 1 base and J 0 bases, with 10 bases left between them. This CDR3 has 15 residues. CDR3 DNA: TGTGCCAGCAGCTTAGGAGTGGCTTCCTCCTACGAGCAGTACTTC. Translation: CASSLGVASSYEQYF.

This clonotype occurred a few times. The chain links TRBV7-9 to TRBJ1-5; D is unresolved. The V end was cut by 5 bases, the J end by 3 bases, with 5 bases between. The germline V gene has CDR1 SEHNR and CDR2 FQNEAQ (reference sequence). The CDR3 runs to 12 residues. The CDR3 coding sequence is TGTGCCAGCAGCCCGGACAATCAGCCCCAGCATTTT. Translation gives CASSPDNQPQHF.

The rearrangement joins TRBV20-1 to TRBJ2-3, with TRBD2 as a possible D gene (5 bases). The CDR3 extends over 15 amino acids. Trimming took off 2 bases at V and 1 base at J, with 13 bases between the two ends. CDR1 is DFQATT, CDR2 SNEGSKA, per germline (reference sequence). The CDR3 nucleotides are TGCAGTGCTAGAAGACCGGGAAGTGGCACAGATACGCAGTATTTT. This sequence encodes CSARRPGSGTDTQYF.